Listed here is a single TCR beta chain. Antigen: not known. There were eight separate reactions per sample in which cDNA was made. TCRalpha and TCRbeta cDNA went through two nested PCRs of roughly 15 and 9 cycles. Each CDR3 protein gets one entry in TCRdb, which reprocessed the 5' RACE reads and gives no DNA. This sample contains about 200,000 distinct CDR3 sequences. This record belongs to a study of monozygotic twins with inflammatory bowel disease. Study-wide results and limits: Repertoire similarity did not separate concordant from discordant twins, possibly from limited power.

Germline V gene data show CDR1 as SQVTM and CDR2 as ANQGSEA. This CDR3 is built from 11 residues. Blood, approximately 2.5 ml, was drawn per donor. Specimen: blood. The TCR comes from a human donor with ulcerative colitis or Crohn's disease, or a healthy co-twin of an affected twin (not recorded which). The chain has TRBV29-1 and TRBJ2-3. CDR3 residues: CSGQVTDTQYF.